This T cell receptor beta chain was recorded in a study of blood T cell repertoires in COVID-19. About the study: Both acute and convalescent COVID-19 samples were obtained from the United States, Italy and Spain. T cells, B-cell-depleted T cells, or PBMCs supplied cDNA or gDNA.

In the original processing: Estimated nucleated cell counts came from reference gene primer amplification. Assay: immunoSEQ multiplex PCR; the TCRdb copy retains only in-frame clones and omits some. D and trimming come from the DNA, and the V and J calls and clone size come from that table. The repertoire has around 270,000 clones, about 89% of them found once; the top ten carry around 4.4%. With V trimmed by 3 bases and J by 3 bases, 6 bases remained unmatched. Germline V gene sequence: CDR1 DFQATT, CDR2 SNEGSKA (reference sequence). The CDR3 extends over 16 amino acids. The sequenced sample was peripheral blood. The chain carries TRBV20-1 and TRBJ2-3; 13 nucleotides match TRBD2. The TCR comes from a man aged 35 to 55 with acute or convalescent COVID-19. CDR3 sequence: CSASGLAGVGTDTQYF. CDR3 coding DNA: TGCAGTGCTAGTGGACTAGCGGGGGTGGGGACAGATACGCAGTATTTT.